The 15 T cell receptor beta chains below all came from one sample that was sequenced in a study of shared T cell receptors in the human thymus. Sequenced by immunoSEQ multiplex PCR; TCRdb stores in-frame clones only, minus some. Counted here are 63,000 or so clones, about 95% occurring once; the ten biggest clones make up roughly 0.033%. The sequencing input was thymocytes. Receptors originate from a human donor.

This chain joins TRBV30 and TRBJ1-4; D may be TRBD1 (5 bases). V was clipped by 3 bases and J by 6 bases, with 11 bases between them. There are 13 residues in the CDR3. Germline V lookup: CDR1 GTSNPN, CDR2 SVGIG (reference sequence). This CDR3 is CAWSGGRDEKLFF. The CDR3 bases are TGTGCCTGGAGCGGGGGGAGGGATGAAAAACTGTTTTTT.

This chain joins TRBV6-6 and TRBJ1-1, with TRBD1 matching over 8 bases. V was pared by 4 bases and J by 3 bases, with 10 bases of the junction left unmatched. This CDR3 is built from 16 residues. CDR1 and CDR2 from the germline V gene are MNHNY and SVGAGI (reference sequence). The CDR3 here is CASSCKIQGAYTEAFF. CDR3 bases: TGTGCCAGCAGTTGCAAGATTCAGGGGGCATACACTGAAGCTTTCTTT.

The J gene is TRBJ1-2, the V gene TRBV6-5; D not resolved. CDR1 is MNHEY and CDR2 is SVGAGI in the germline V gene. CDR3 length equals 13 residues. Trimming cost V 1 base and J 2 bases, with 5 bases left between them. CDR3 residues: CASSYYLNYGYTF. The CDR3 coding sequence is TGTGCCAGCAGTTACTACTTGAACTATGGCTACACCTTC.

In DNA, the CDR3 is TGTGCCAGCCCTGTGCGGGGGCCAAGCTCTGGGGCCAACGTCCTGACTTTC. Its translation: CASPVRGPSSGANVLTF. This chain links TRBV7-9 with TRBJ2-6; weak D call: TRBD2 (7 bases). The germline CDR1 and CDR2 sequences are SEHNR and FQNEAQ (reference sequence). Between the trimmed V and J ends, which lost 8 bases and 0 bases, there was a span of 17 bases. CDR3 length: 17 amino acids.

The chain couples TRBV11-3 to TRBJ2-7, with TRBD1 as a possible D gene (6 bases). V lost 1 base to trimming and J lost 2 bases, with 9 bases between them. CDR1 SGHNT and CDR2 YENEEA come from the germline V gene. The CDR3 sequence is 14 residues long. CDR3 sequence reads: CASSLGGQAYEQYF. In DNA, the CDR3 is TGTGCCAGCAGCTTAGGGGGGCAGGCCTACGAGCAGTACTTC.

The J gene is TRBJ2-3, the V gene TRBV5-4; 11 positions match TRBD2. V lost 4 bases and J lost 2; bases outside the gene matches: 9. Germline assignment: CDR1 SGHNT and CDR2 YYREEE (reference sequence). The CDR3 consists of 17 residues. CDR3 amino acids: CASSRPIAGGDTDTQYF. The CDR3 bases are TGTGCCAGCAGCCGTCCAATAGCGGGGGGGGACACAGATACGCAGTATTTT.

The chain uses TRBV14 and TRBJ1-4; D unclear. Germline V lookup: CDR1 SGHDN, CDR2 FVKESK. V lost 4 bases to trimming and J lost 0 bases, with 6 bases between them. The CDR3 covers 14 residues. The CDR3 loop reads CASSRSATNEKLFF. CDR3 DNA: TGTGCCAGCAGCCGTTCGGCAACTAATGAAAAACTGTTTTTT.

J is TRBJ1-6 and V is TRBV28; D gene unclear. Germline V lookup: CDR1 MDHEN, CDR2 SYDVKM. The V end was cut by 6 bases, the J end by 0 bases, with 9 bases between. The CDR3 is 15 residues long. In DNA form, the CDR3 reads TGTGCCAGCAGGGCTCGGAGCTCCTATAATTCACCCCTCCACTTT. Encoded protein: CASRARSSYNSPLHF.

The chain is built from TRBV6-5 and TRBJ2-5; D may be TRBD1 or TRBD2 (6 bases each). This CDR3 is built from 14 residues. Looked up from germline, CDR1 is MNHEY and CDR2 is SVGAGI. Trimming stripped 5 bases from V and 9 bases from J, with 19 bases between. The CDR3 DNA follows: TGTGCCAGCAGTAAAGGGGACTCCCACAGGGCCCAGTACTTC. The encoded protein is CASSKGDSHRAQYF.

The chain carries TRBV7-9 and TRBJ2-2; no firm D call. In germline, CDR1 is SEHNR, CDR2 FQNEAQ (reference sequence). The germline V and J ends were trimmed by 1 base and 1 base, with 4 bases remaining between them. This CDR3 has 14 residues. CDR3 sequence reads: CASSLGRNTGELFF. In DNA, the CDR3 is TGTGCCAGCAGCTTAGGGCGGAACACCGGGGAGCTGTTTTTT.

V is TRBV7-8 and J is TRBJ2-4; the D is unclear. The CDR3 length is 12 residues. Germline V gene data show CDR1 as SGHVS and CDR2 as FQNEAQ. Trimming took 5 bases from V and 7 from J, leaving 9 bases between them. CDR3 DNA: TGTGCCAGCAGCGCCTTCTTCAACATTCAGTACTTC. It encodes CASSAFFNIQYF.

The CDR3 nucleotides read TGTGCCAGCAGCGTAGTTGGTTCACCCCTCCACTTT. Its protein is CASSVVGSPLHF. The gene calls are TRBV9 and TRBJ1-6; D is unresolved. Germline loops: CDR1 SGDLS, CDR2 YYNGEE. This CDR3 is 12 amino acids long. V was shortened by 0 bases and J by 9 bases, with 4 bases between the two germline ends.

The chain carries TRBV2 and TRBJ1-4; perhaps TRBD1 as D (6 bases). CDR1 and CDR2 (germline): SNHLY, FYNNEI. This CDR3 is built from 14 residues. The germline V and J ends were trimmed by 6 bases and 4 bases, with 12 bases remaining between them. CDR3 nucleotides: TGTGCCAGCAGAGGACAGCGTCATAATGAAAAACTGTTTTTT. Translating it yields CASRGQRHNEKLFF.

The chain couples TRBV5-1 to TRBJ1-1, with 7 bases lining up with TRBD1. The CDR3 loop spans 14 amino acids. Germline trimming cut 4 bases from V and 6 bases from J; bases unmatched to any gene: 9. Germline CDR1 reads SGHRS; CDR2 reads YFSETQ. DNA of the CDR3: TGCGCCAGCAGCCCGCGACAGGGTCCTGCTGAAGCTTTCTTT. Amino acid sequence: CASSPRQGPAEAFF.

This chain connects TRBV27 to TRBJ2-3, with TRBD2 matching over 8 bases. Germline CDR1 and CDR2: MNHEY and SMNVEV (reference sequence). The CDR3 runs to 19 residues. V was clipped by 5 bases and J by 5 bases; unmatched bases: 21. CDR3 in amino acids: CASSLGGAHRMSAIDTQYF. Here the CDR3 DNA reads TGTGCCAGCAGTCTCGGGGGGGCCCACCGGATGAGTGCAATAGATACGCAGTATTTT.